The clone carrying this T cell receptor beta chain turned up a few times. Its antigen is undetermined. HTBI primers from iRepertoire and Arm-PCR of CDR3 regions yielded the TCR beta libraries. MiXCR was run by TCRdb on the multiplex PCR reads, yielding one entry per CDR3 protein. Of some 410,000 distinct CDR3 sequences listed, about a sixth are singletons. The data are from a study of regulatory T cells in long-lasting Graves disease. Study findings and constraints: It was in persistent disease that TRBV28, TRBJ1-2 and TRBJ2-5 were favored.

This CDR3 has 17 residues. Germline CDR1 and CDR2: MNHNS and SASEGT. Germline trimming cut 5 bases from V and 0 bases from J; bases unmatched to any gene: 6. Time point reported: newly diagnosed GD, antithyroid drugs for less than 3 months. After RNA was extracted from PBMCs, the TCR library was made from it. Diagnosis followed American Thyroid Association guidelines for Graves' disease. The same sample was also studied in work on T cells in Graves' hyperthyroidism and ophthalmopathy.

This TCR was recovered from a woman in her thirties with Graves disease. The sequenced sample was peripheral blood mononuclear cells (PBMCs), obtained at new diagnosis, from a patient treated with antithyroid drugs. This sequence joins TRBV6-1 and TRBJ2-6; TRBD1 aligns across 8 bases. The chain's CDR3 is CASSRQGFPSGANVLTF. Written as DNA, the CDR3 is TGTGCCAGCAGTCGACAGGGGTTCCCCTCTGGGGCCAACGTCCTGACTTTC.